This TCR beta chain is from a study of PD-L1 blockade in urothelial cancer. The CDR3 consists of 13 residues. CDR1 SGHTA and CDR2 FQGTGA come from the germline V gene. The germline V and J ends were trimmed by 3 bases and 10 bases, with 13 bases remaining between them. TCRdb keeps only in-frame clones here, not all; method: immunoSEQ multiplex PCR. Found here are roughly 41,000 clones, 70% to 85% of them singletons; the top ten hold around 19%. The clonotype comes from a man aged 55 to 70 with urothelial cancer. Sequencing used PBMCs, obtained around atezolizumab (anti-PD-L1) treatment. The rearrangement joins TRBV7-3 to TRBJ2-1; D unresolved. As DNA, the CDR3 is TGTGCCAGCAGCTTTTCCTCCATGGGCGAGCAGTTCTTC. It yields the protein CASSFSSMGEQFF.